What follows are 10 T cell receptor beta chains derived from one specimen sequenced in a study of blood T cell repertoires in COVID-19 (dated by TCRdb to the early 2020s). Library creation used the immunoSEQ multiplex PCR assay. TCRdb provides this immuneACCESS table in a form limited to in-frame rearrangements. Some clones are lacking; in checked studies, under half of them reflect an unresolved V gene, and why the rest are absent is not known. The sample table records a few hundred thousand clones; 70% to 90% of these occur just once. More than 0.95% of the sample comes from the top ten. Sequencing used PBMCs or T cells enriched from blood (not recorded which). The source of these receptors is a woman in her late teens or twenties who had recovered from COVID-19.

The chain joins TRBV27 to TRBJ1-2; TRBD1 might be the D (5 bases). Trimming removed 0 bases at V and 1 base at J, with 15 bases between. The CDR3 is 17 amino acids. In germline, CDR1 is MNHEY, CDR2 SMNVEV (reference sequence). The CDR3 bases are TGTGCCAGCAGTTTATCGCCGGACACGCGAGATAACTATGGCTACACCTTC. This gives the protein CASSLSPDTRDNYGYTF.

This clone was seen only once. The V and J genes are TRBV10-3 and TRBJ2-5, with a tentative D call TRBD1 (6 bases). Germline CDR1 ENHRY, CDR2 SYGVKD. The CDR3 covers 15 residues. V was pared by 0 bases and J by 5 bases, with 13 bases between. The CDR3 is CAISESLGGMETQYF. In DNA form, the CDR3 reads TGTGCCATCAGTGAGTCATTAGGGGGAATGGAGACCCAGTACTTC.

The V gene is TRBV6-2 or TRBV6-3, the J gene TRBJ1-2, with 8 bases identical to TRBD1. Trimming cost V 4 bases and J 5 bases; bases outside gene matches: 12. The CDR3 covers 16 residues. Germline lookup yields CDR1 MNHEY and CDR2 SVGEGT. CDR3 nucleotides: TGTGCCAGCAGTTGGCTCTCGGACAGGGAGAATTATGGCTACACCTTC. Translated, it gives CASSWLSDRENYGYTF.

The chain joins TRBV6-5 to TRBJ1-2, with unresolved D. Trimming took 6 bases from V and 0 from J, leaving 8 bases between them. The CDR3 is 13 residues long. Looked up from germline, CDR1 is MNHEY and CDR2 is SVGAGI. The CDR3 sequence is CASRTGTNYGYTF. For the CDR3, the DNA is TGTGCCAGCAGAACCGGGACTAACTATGGCTACACCTTC.

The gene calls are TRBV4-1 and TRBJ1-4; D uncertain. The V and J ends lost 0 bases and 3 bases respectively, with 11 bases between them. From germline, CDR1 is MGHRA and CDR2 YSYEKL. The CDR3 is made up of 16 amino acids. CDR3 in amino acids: CASSQEGGLANEKLFF. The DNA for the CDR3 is TGCGCCAGCAGCCAAGAAGGAGGTCTTGCTAATGAAAAACTGTTTTTT.

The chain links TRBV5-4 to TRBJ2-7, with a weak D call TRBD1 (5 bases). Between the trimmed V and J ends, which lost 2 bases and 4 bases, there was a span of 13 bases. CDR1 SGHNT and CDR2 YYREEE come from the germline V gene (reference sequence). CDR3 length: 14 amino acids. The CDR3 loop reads CASSLGSGKYEQYF. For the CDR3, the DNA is TGTGCCAGCAGCTTAGGTTCAGGGAAGTACGAGCAGTACTTC.

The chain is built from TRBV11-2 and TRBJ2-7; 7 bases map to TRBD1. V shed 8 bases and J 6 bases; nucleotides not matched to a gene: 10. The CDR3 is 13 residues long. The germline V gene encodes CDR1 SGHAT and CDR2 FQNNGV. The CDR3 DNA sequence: TGTGCCAGCTTGAATACAGGGGTCCGCGAGCAGTACTTC. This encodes CASLNTGVREQYF.

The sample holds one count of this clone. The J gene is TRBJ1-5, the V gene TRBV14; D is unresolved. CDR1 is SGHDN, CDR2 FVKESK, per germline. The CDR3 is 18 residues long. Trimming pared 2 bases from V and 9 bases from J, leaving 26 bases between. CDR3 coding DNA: TGTGCCAGCAGCCAAAACTTATACCGGGAGAGTCAAGGCCGGCCCCAGCATTTT. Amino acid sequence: CASSQNLYRESQGRPQHF.

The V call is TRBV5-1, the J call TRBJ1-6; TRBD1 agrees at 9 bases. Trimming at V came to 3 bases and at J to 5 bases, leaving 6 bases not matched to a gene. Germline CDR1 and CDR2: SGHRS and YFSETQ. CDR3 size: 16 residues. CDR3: CASSSPGQGDNSPLHF. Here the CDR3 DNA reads TGCGCCAGCAGCTCACCGGGACAGGGAGATAATTCACCCCTCCACTTT.

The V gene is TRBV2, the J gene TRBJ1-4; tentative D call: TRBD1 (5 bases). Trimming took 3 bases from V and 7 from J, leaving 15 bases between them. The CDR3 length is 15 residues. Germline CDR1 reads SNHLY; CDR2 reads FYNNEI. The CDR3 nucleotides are TGTGCCAGCAGTGACGTTTTCGGGGGGATTGAAAAACTGTTTTTT. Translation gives CASSDVFGGIEKLFF.